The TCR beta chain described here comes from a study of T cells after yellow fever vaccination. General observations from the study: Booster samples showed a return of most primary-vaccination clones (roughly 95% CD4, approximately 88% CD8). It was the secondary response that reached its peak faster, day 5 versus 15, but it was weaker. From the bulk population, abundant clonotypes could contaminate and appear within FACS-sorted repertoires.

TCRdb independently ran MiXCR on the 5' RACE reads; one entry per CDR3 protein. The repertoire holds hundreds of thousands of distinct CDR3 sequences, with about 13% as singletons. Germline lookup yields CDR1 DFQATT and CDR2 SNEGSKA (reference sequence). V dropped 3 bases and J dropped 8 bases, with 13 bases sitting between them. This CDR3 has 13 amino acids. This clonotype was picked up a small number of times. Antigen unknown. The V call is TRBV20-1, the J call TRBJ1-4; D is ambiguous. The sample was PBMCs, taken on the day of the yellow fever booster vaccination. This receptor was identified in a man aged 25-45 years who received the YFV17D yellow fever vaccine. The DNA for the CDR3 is TGCAGTGCTAGTATCGGAGAGAGGGAAAAACTGTTTTTT. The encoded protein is CSASIGEREKLFF.